Included here is one TCR beta chain sequence, with context. Antigen: not known. Donor samples were obtained from healthy Caucasian individuals from Russia, aged about 6 to 100. Then a second PCR, running about 6 to 12 cycles, was carried out with a sample-barcoded 5' primer and a J-beta primer mix. TCRdb passed the 5' RACE reads through MiXCR, listing each CDR3 protein once. The sample lists around 1.5 million distinct CDR3 sequences; around 39% were seen once. This record comes from a study of blood T cells in healthy people across ages. Study results and caveats: Roughly linear declines in TCR beta diversity per million T cells occurred with age.

There are 12 residues in the CDR3. CDR1 is MGHDK and CDR2 is SYGVNS in the germline V gene. V was pared by 5 bases and J by 6 bases, with 10 bases between. The sequence was collected from a woman aged 18-29 years in good health. The sequencing sample was made of blood. The chain couples TRBV25-1 to TRBJ1-2; D is ambiguous. The CDR3 is CASSLGSDGYTF. DNA of the CDR3: TGTGCCAGCAGTTTAGGATCCGATGGCTACACCTTC.